This TCR beta chain was identified in a study of T-cell memory formation after mild COVID-19. V was cut by 10 bases and J by 10 bases, with 15 bases left in between. The CDR3 has 11 amino acids. This clonotype was picked up a small number of times. TCRdb re-derived calls from the 5' RACE reads in MiXCR, one entry per CDR3 protein. Of about 450,000 distinct CDR3 sequences listed, more than 20% are singletons. This TCR derives from an adult woman who had mild COVID-19 (a few samples of this study predate the infection). Cell type and time point are not known. Sequencing was carried out using PBMCs or a T cell subset sorted from them (not recorded which). The gene calls are TRBV12-3 or TRBV12-4 and TRBJ2-3, with no clear D. The chain's CDR3 is CAIFLGSSQYF. The CDR3 DNA follows: TGTGCCATCTTCCTGGGCAGTTCGCAGTATTTT.